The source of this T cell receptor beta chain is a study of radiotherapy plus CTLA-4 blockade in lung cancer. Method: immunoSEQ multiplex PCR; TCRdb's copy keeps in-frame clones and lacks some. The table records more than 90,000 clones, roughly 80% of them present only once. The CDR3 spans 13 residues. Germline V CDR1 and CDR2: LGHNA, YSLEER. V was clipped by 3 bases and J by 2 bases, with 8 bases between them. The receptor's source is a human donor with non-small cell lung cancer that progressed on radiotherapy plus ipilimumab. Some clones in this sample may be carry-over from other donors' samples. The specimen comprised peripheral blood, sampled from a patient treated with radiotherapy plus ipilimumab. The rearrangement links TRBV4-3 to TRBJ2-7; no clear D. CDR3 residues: CASSHDPTYEQYF. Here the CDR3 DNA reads TGCGCCAGCAGCCACGATCCCACCTACGAGCAGTACTTC.